This T cell receptor beta chain comes out of a study of T cells in Graves' hyperthyroidism and ophthalmopathy. Authors of the study amplified TCR beta CDR3 regions from RNA transcripts. The TCR CDR3 was amplified in a first-round RT-PCR using the HTBI primer set. TCRdb passed the multiplex PCR reads through MiXCR, listing each CDR3 protein once. The table shows 660,000 or so distinct CDR3 sequences, with about 20% occurring only once. A few counts support this clonotype. V was shortened by 2 bases and J by 5 bases, with 6 bases between the two germline ends. This CDR3 has 13 residues. CDR1 and CDR2 from the germline V gene are MNHEY and SVGEGT.

The sequence derives from a young man with Graves' ophthalmopathy. Sample: blood. The chain combines TRBV6-2 or TRBV6-3 with TRBJ2-2; D uncertain. Written as DNA, the CDR3 is TGTGCCAGCAGTTACAAAGGGACCGGGGAGCTGTTTTTT. It translates to CASSYKGTGELFF.